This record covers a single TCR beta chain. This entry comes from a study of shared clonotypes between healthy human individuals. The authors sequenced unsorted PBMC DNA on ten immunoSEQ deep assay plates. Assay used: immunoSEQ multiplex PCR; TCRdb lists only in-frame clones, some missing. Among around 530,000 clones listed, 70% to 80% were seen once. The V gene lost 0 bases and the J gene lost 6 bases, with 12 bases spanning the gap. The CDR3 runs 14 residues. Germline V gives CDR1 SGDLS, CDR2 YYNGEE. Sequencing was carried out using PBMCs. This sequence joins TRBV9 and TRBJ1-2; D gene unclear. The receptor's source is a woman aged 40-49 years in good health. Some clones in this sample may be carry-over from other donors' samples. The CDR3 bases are TGTGCCAGCAGCGTAGGGGGTATGTGGGATGGCTACACCTTC. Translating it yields CASSVGGMWDGYTF. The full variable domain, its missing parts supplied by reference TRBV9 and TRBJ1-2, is DSGVTQTPKHLITATGQRVTLRCSPRSGDLSVYWYQQSLDQGLQFLIQYYNGEERAKGNILERFSAQQFPDLHSELNLSSLELGDSALYFCASSVGGMWDGYTFGSGTRLTVV.